This entry lists 27 T cell receptor beta chains sequenced from one sample in a study of identical twins. Each CDR3 protein is one row after TCRdb ran MiXCR on the 5' RACE reads. The table has 470,000 or so distinct CDR3 sequences, 20% to 25% seen once. The same specimen was also included in a second study, on T cells expressing NK-cell markers.

The specimen was CD4+ T cells sorted from blood. Source of these receptors: a woman aged 18-29 years in good health.

The chain joins TRBV7-9 to TRBJ1-1; D might be TRBD1 (5 bases). The germline V and J ends were trimmed by 4 bases and 0 bases, with 15 bases remaining between them. The germline CDR1 and CDR2 sequences are SEHNR and FQNEAQ (reference sequence). CDR3 length: 16 amino acids. The CDR3 region has the DNA TGTGCCAGCAGCTCCGGGCAGGGCCTCATGAACACTGAAGCTTTCTTT. Its protein product is CASSSGQGLMNTEAFF. The full variable domain, rest sourced from reference TRBV7-9 and TRBJ1-1, is DTGVSQNPRHKITKRGQNVTFRCDPISEHNRLYWYRQTLGQGPEFLTYFQNEAQLEKSRLLSDRFSAERPKGSFSTLEIQRTEQGDSAMYLCASSSGQGLMNTEAFFGQGTRLTVV.

This chain links TRBV20-1 with TRBJ2-7; D assignment may be TRBD1 or TRBD2 (5 bases each). The CDR3 is 13 residues long. Deletions cut 0 bases from V and 3 bases from J, with 9 bases between. Germline V gene lookup returns CDR1 DFQATT and CDR2 SNEGSKA (reference sequence). This chain's CDR3 is CSARERGDYEQYF. The DNA for the CDR3 is TGCAGTGCTAGAGAGAGAGGGGACTACGAGCAGTACTTC.

This clonotype was observed many times. One end of the junction varies from germline; a read error may be responsible. V is TRBV7-3 and J is TRBJ1-2, with D perhaps matching TRBD1 (6 bases). Per the germline V gene, CDR1 is SGHTA and CDR2 is FQGTGA. The CDR3 has 13 amino acids. CDR3 protein: CASSSGQNYGYTF. The DNA for the CDR3 is TGCGCCAGCAGCTCGGGACAAAACTATGGCTACACCTTC.

This clonotype has more than one count but fewer than ten. J is TRBJ2-7 and V is TRBV5-5; D gene unclear. The CDR3 length is 15 residues. Trimming pared 5 bases from V and 0 bases from J, leaving 15 bases between. Germline loops: CDR1 SGHKS, CDR2 YYEKEE (reference sequence). The CDR3 bases are TGTGCCAGCAGGGTCGGACCCCAAAGCTCCTACGAGCAGTACTTC. This sequence encodes CASRVGPQSSYEQYF.

This clonotype was detected a few times. This chain joins TRBV29-1 and TRBJ2-1; possibly TRBD1 for D (6 bases). V shed 6 bases and J shed 3 bases, with 9 bases lying between them. CDR1 SQVTM and CDR2 ANQGSEA come from the germline V gene. The CDR3 length is 12 residues. Written as DNA, the CDR3 is TGCAGCGTAGCAGGGGACTACAATGAGCAGTTCTTC. It encodes CSVAGDYNEQFF.

This clonotype occurred many times. This rearrangement joins TRBV24-1 to TRBJ1-5; TRBD1 aligns across 10 bases. The CDR3 has 13 amino acids. The germline CDR1 and CDR2 sequences are KGHDR and SFDVKD. V was pared by 9 bases and J by 4 bases, with 2 bases of the junction left unmatched. The CDR3 bases are TGTGCCACCTCGGACAGGGGGAATCAGCCCCAGCATTTT. Its translation is CATSDRGNQPQHF.

The chain uses TRBV20-1 and TRBJ2-1; D is unclear. Deletions cut 5 bases from V and 9 bases from J, with 14 bases between. The CDR3 runs to 12 residues. CDR1 and CDR2 (germline): DFQATT, SNEGSKA (reference sequence). CDR3 DNA sequence: TGCAGTGCTGATGGGCTAGGAAGTGAGCAGTTCTTC. Its translation: CSADGLGSEQFF.

Only a few counts were recorded for this clonotype. J is TRBJ1-4 and V is TRBV27, with no clear D. In germline, CDR1 is MNHEY, CDR2 SMNVEV (reference sequence). V was cut by 7 bases and J by 3 bases, with 15 bases left in between. The CDR3 spans 15 residues. For the CDR3, the DNA is TGTGCCAGCAAACTCATAGAAGTGGCTAATGAAAAACTGTTTTTT. Translation: CASKLIEVANEKLFF.

The sample holds many counts of this clonotype. The J gene is TRBJ1-4, the V gene TRBV29-1; D unclear. Germline assignment: CDR1 SQVTM and CDR2 ANQGSEA. Trimming removed 4 bases from V and 11 bases from J, with 20 bases in between. This CDR3 has 14 amino acids. CDR3 coding DNA: TGCAGCGTTGGAGGACCTCTCAGAGGAGGGAAACTGTTTTTT. Its translation: CSVGGPLRGGKLFF.

This clonotype was seen more than once but under ten times. The V call is TRBV18, the J call TRBJ1-1; no reliable D call. The CDR3 has 14 residues. V was clipped by 2 bases and J by 4 bases, with 11 bases between them. Germline values: CDR1 KGHSH, CDR2 LQKENI. The CDR3 spells CASSPVSRSTEAFF. The CDR3 DNA follows: TGTGCCAGCTCACCAGTCTCGAGGTCCACTGAAGCTTTCTTT.

This rearrangement joins TRBV6-1 to TRBJ1-3; tentatively, D is TRBD1 (5 bases). The length of the CDR3 is 15 residues. Germline V gene data show CDR1 as MNHNS and CDR2 as SASEGT. V was pared by 4 bases and J by 0 bases, with 10 bases between. The CDR3 region is CASSADGASGNTIYF. The CDR3 DNA is TGTGCCAGCAGTGCCGACGGGGCCTCTGGAAACACCATATATTTT.

The genes are TRBV5-1 and TRBJ1-4, with TRBD1 matching over 7 bases. This CDR3 is built from 15 residues. The germline V gene encodes CDR1 SGHRS and CDR2 YFSETQ. The J segment lost 8 bases and the V segment lost 4 bases, leaving 11 bases of the junction unmatched. The CDR3 here is CASSPGGTGEEKLFF. In DNA form, the CDR3 reads TGCGCCAGCAGCCCGGGAGGCACAGGGGAGGAAAAACTGTTTTTT. The whole variable domain, filled in from reference TRBV5-1 and TRBJ1-4, reads KAGVTQTPRYLIKTRGQQVTLSCSPISGHRSVSWYQQTPGQGLQFLFEYFSETQRNKGNFPGRFSGRQFSNSRSEMNVSTLELGDSALYLCASSPGGTGEEKLFFGSGTQLSVL.

The chain is built from TRBV2 and TRBJ1-2; 7 nucleotides match TRBD1. The CDR3 has 15 amino acids. With 6 bases clipped from V and 5 bases from J, the junction kept 12 bases outside the gene matches. Germline CDR1 is SNHLY and CDR2 is FYNNEI. CDR3 nucleotide sequence: TGTGCCAGCAGGCCCCGACAGGGATCCTCATATGGCTACACCTTC. Translating it yields CASRPRQGSSYGYTF. Variable domain in full (rest from reference TRBV2 and TRBJ1-2): EPEVTQTPSHQVTQMGQEVILRCVPISNHLYFYWYRQILGQKVEFLVSFYNNEISEKSEIFDDQFSVERPDGSNFTLKIRSTKLEDSAMYFCASRPRQGSSYGYTFGSGTRLTVV.

This clonotype was seen more than once but under ten times. J is TRBJ1-2 and V is TRBV5-6; D gene ambiguous. Looked up from germline, CDR1 is SGHDT and CDR2 is YYEEEE. V dropped 7 bases and J dropped 8 bases, with 18 bases sitting between them. This CDR3 is 13 amino acids long. The DNA of the CDR3 is TGTGCCAGCGGCCAGGCAATTTTACCCGGCTACACCTTC. Amino acids: CASGQAILPGYTF.

In this sample, this clonotype turned up a few times. The chain recombines TRBV10-3 with TRBJ2-2, with D tentatively TRBD1 or TRBD2 (5 bases each). Germline lookup yields CDR1 ENHRY and CDR2 SYGVKD. V lost 5 bases, J lost 2 bases, and 9 bases lay in between. This CDR3 is 14 amino acids long. CDR3 in amino acids: CAISSRDNTGELFF. The CDR3 bases are TGTGCCATCAGTTCCCGGGACAACACCGGGGAGCTGTTTTTT.

In this sample, this clonotype turned up a few times. The V call is TRBV20-1, the J call TRBJ1-1, with a possible D match to TRBD1 (6 bases). Trimming took off 4 bases at V and 6 bases at J, with 21 bases between the two ends. There are 15 residues in the CDR3. CDR1 DFQATT and CDR2 SNEGSKA come from the germline V gene (reference sequence). CDR3 region: CSANRAGALRAEAFF. The CDR3 DNA follows: TGCAGTGCTAACCGGGCAGGGGCACTGCGGGCTGAAGCTTTCTTT.

The CDR3: CASSFRGANSYNEQFF. The CDR3 nucleotides read TGTGCCAGCAGCTTCCGGGGGGCTAACTCCTACAATGAGCAGTTCTTC. The chain joins TRBV7-2 to TRBJ2-1; perhaps TRBD2 as D (7 bases). V gave up 3 bases and J gave up 0 bases, with 12 bases separating them. The CDR3 totals 16 residues. Germline V lookup: CDR1 SGHTA, CDR2 FQGNSA.

The rearrangement joins TRBV20-1 to TRBJ2-5; a possible D gene is TRBD1 (5 bases). CDR1 is DFQATT, CDR2 SNEGSKA, per germline (reference sequence). This CDR3 contains 12 residues. The ends were cut back, 3 bases at V and 1 base at J, with 6 bases in the middle. The chain's CDR3 is CSASQGQETQYF. For the CDR3, the DNA is TGCAGTGCTAGTCAGGGCCAAGAGACCCAGTACTTC.

V and J are TRBV15 and TRBJ1-4; D not certain. CDR3 length: 14 residues. Germline CDR1 is LNHNV and CDR2 is YYDKDF (reference sequence). Trimming took off 1 base at V and 7 bases at J, with 10 bases between the two ends. This CDR3 is CATSRVVGSEKLFF. The CDR3 nucleotides read TGTGCCACCAGCAGAGTCGTGGGATCTGAAAAACTGTTTTTT. Using reference TRBV15 and TRBJ1-4 for the parts outside the CDR3, the full variable domain is DAMVIQNPRYQVTQFGKPVTLSCSQTLNHNVMYWYQQKSSQAPKLLFHYYDKDFNNEADTPDNFQSRRPNTSFCFLDIRSPGLGDTAMYLCATSRVVGSEKLFFGSGTQLSVL.

On this clonotype itself: Given the absence of the conserved phenylalanine or tryptophan at the CDR3 end, a read error is likely. J is TRBJ1-1 and V is TRBV6-1, with D uncertain. Germline V CDR1 and CDR2: MNHNS, SASEGT. This CDR3 contains 15 residues. V lost 5 bases and J 0 bases, leaving 13 bases between the germline ends. In nucleotides, the CDR3 is TGTGCCAGCAGTAGGGATCACTGGATGAACACTGAAGCTTTCCTT. It translates to CASSRDHWMNTEAFL.

This clonotype showed up just a few times. This chain uses TRBV7-2 with TRBJ2-7; TRBD2 is a possible D gene (8 bases). The germline V gene encodes CDR1 SGHTA and CDR2 FQGNSA. This CDR3 has 16 amino acids. The V and J ends lost 6 bases and 1 base respectively, with 19 bases between them. CDR3 sequence (DNA): TGTGCCAGCAGTCATGCGGGGGGACAGCGATCCTACGAGCAGTACTTC. Translating gives CASSHAGGQRSYEQYF.

The chain joins TRBV9 to TRBJ2-7; no firm D call. The CDR3 spans 14 residues. Germline V CDR1 and CDR2: SGDLS, YYNGEE. V lost 0 bases and J 2 bases, leaving 9 bases between the germline ends. The CDR3 is CASSVDNLPYEQYF. CDR3 sequence (DNA): TGTGCCAGCAGCGTAGACAATCTCCCCTACGAGCAGTACTTC.

The CDR3 DNA reads TGTGCCAGCCGGGGTACCCAGAACAATGAGCAGTTCTTC. It yields the protein CASRGTQNNEQFF. The chain is built from TRBV25-1 and TRBJ2-1, with a tentative D call TRBD2 (5 bases). CDR3 length equals 13 residues. CDR1 is MGHDK, CDR2 SYGVNS, per germline. V lost 8 bases and J lost 5, with 13 bases in between.

The CDR3 is CAIGTYSYEQYF. As DNA, the CDR3 is TGTGCCATTGGGACTTACTCCTACGAGCAGTACTTC. The V gene is TRBV10-3, the J gene TRBJ2-7; maybe TRBD2 (6 bases). The CDR3 runs 12 residues. Germline V gives CDR1 ENHRY, CDR2 SYGVKD. Trimming took off 9 bases at V and 0 bases at J, with 9 bases between the two ends.

V and J are TRBV6-1 and TRBJ2-7; possible D gene TRBD2, 5 bases. V gave up 6 bases and J gave up 4 bases, with 25 bases separating them. CDR1 is MNHNS and CDR2 is SASEGT in the germline V gene. CDR3 size: 17 residues. In DNA form, the CDR3 reads TGTGCCAGCAGGAGCGGACGGAGCGTCCTGAACGTATACGAGCAGTACTTC. Its protein product is CASRSGRSVLNVYEQYF.

The sample holds a few counts of this clonotype. The rearrangement joins TRBV7-2 to TRBJ2-7, with D hard to call. V was pared by 5 bases and J by 6 bases, with 11 bases between. CDR1 and CDR2 from the germline V gene are SGHTA and FQGNSA. This CDR3 has 12 residues. CDR3 nucleotide sequence: TGTGCCAGCAGCCTCCAGCGCCTCGAGCAGTACTTC. Residues: CASSLQRLEQYF.

This clonotype was detected a few times. The gene calls are TRBV6-5 and TRBJ2-3; 10 bases align to TRBD2. The CDR3 consists of 16 residues. Germline V gene data show CDR1 as MNHEY and CDR2 as SVGAGI. Trimming took 2 bases from V and 5 from J; bases not matched to a gene: 7. CDR3 in DNA: TGTGCCAGCAGTTACCGGCCTAGCGGGAGTAGAGATACGCAGTATTTT. Translating it yields CASSYRPSGSRDTQYF.